The text below deals with one TCR beta chain. PCR involved 60 Vbeta and 13 Jbeta primers. Here immunoSEQ multiplex PCR was the method, and the copy in TCRdb shows in-frame clones only, minus some. Among some 90,000 clones listed, about four fifths were seen once. The sample comes from a study of cytomegalovirus exposure and HLA in healthy donors. Study-level information: There were approximately 400 genotyped donors. Of these, 81% fell in the genetic ancestry cluster associated with self-reported Caucasian donors.

Source material: PBMCs. The source of this sequence is a man in his fifties in good health and CMV-seropositive.

CDR3 amino acids: CASSPGTSPSNEQFF. Here the CDR3 DNA reads TGTGCCAGCAGCCCTGGAACTAGTCCTAGCAATGAGCAGTTCTTC. V usage is TRBV5-4 and J usage is TRBJ2-1; weak D call: TRBD2 (5 bases). V dropped 4 bases and J dropped 6 bases, with 17 bases sitting between them. CDR1 and CDR2 (germline): SGHNT, YYREEE (reference sequence). CDR3 size: 15 residues.